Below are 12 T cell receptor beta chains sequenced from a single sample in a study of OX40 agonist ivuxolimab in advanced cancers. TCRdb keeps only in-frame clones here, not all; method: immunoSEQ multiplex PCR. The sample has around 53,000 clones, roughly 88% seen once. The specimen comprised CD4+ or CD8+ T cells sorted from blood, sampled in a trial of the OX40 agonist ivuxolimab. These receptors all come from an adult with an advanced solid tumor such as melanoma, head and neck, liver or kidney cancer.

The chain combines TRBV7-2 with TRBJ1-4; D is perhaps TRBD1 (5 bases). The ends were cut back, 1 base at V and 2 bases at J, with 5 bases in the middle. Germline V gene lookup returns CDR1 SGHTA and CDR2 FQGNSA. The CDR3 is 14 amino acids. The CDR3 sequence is CASSLGGTNEKLFF. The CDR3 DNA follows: TGTGCCAGCAGCTTAGGGGGGACTAATGAAAAACTGTTTTTT.

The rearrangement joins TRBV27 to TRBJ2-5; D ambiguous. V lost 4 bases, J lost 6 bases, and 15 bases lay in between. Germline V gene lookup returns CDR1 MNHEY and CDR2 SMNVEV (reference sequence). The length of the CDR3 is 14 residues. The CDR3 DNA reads TGTGCCAGCAGTTCCCAAAGACAATCAAAGACCCAGTACTTC. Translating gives CASSSQRQSKTQYF.

Here the CDR3 reads CASWGGAQFF. The CDR3 coding sequence is TGTGCCAGCTGGGGGGGGGCGCAGTTCTTC. This chain links TRBV28 with TRBJ2-1, with D perhaps TRBD2 (7 bases). This CDR3 comprises 10 residues. Germline CDR1 MDHEN, CDR2 SYDVKM. Trimming cost V 8 bases and J 12 bases, with 11 bases left between them.

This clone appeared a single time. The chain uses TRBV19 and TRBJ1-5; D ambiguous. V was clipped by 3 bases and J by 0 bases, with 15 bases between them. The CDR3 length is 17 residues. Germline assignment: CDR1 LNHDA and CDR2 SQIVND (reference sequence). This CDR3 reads CASSIDIGLLSNQPQHF. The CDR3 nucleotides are TGTGCCAGTAGTATTGACATAGGACTTCTTAGCAATCAGCCCCAGCATTTT.

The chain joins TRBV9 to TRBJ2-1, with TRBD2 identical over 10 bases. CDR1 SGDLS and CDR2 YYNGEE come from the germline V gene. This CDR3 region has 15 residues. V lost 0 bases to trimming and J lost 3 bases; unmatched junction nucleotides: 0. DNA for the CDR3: TGTGCCAGCAGCGTAGGGACTAGCGGCTACAATGAGCAGTTCTTC. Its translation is CASSVGTSGYNEQFF.

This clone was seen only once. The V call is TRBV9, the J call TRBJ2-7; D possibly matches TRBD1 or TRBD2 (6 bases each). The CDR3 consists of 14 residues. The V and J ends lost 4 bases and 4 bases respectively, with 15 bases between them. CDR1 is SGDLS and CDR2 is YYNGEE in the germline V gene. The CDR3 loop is CASSPPGGHYEQYF. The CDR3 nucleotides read TGTGCCAGCAGCCCTCCCGGGGGCCATTACGAGCAGTACTTC.

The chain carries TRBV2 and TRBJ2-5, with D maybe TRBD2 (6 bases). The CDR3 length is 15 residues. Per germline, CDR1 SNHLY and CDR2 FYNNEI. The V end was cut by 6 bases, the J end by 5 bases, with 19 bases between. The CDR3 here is CASRSTGLRAETQYF. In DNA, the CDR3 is TGTGCCAGCAGATCTACGGGACTGCGAGCCGAGACCCAGTACTTC.

The CDR3 DNA reads TGTGCCTGGTCCCCGGGCACTGAAGCTTTCTTT. Translating gives CAWSPGTEAFF. The rearrangement uses TRBV30 and TRBJ1-1; no definite D call. The CDR3 length is 11 residues. Germline V gene sequence: CDR1 GTSNPN, CDR2 SVGIG (reference sequence). V was trimmed by 5 bases and J by 4 bases, leaving 8 bases between them. The full variable domain, its missing parts supplied by reference TRBV30 and TRBJ1-1, is SQTIHQWPATLVQPVGSPLSLECTVEGTSNPNLYWYRQAAGRGLQLLFYSVGIGQISSEVPQNLSASRPQDRQFILSSKKLLLSDSGFYLCAWSPGTEAFFGQGTRLTVV.

In nucleotides, the CDR3 is TGCAGCGGGTGGCGGCAGACCACTGAAGCTTTCTTT. This translates into CSGWRQTTEAFF. J is TRBJ1-1 and V is TRBV29-1, with D unclear. Trimming took 7 bases from V and 4 from J, leaving 13 bases between them. CDR3 length: 12 amino acids. CDR1 is SQVTM and CDR2 is ANQGSEA in the germline V gene.

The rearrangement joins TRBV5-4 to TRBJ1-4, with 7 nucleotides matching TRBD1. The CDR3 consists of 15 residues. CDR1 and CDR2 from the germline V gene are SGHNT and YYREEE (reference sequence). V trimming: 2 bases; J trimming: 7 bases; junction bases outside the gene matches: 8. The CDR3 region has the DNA TGTGCCAGCAGCTTAAAGGGGGCTGTTTCTGAAAAACTGTTTTTT. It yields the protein CASSLKGAVSEKLFF.

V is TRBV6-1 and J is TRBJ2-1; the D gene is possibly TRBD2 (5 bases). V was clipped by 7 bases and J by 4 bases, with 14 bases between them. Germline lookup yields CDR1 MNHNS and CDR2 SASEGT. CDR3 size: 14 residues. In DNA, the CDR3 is TGTGCCAGCAAGACGGGCGGGCAATACAATGAGCAGTTCTTC. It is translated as CASKTGGQYNEQFF.

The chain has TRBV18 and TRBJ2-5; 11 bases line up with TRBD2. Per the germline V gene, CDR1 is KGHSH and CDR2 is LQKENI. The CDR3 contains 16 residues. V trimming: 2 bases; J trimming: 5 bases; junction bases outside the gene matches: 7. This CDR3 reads CASSPVASGRWETQYF. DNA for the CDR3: TGTGCCAGCTCACCAGTCGCTAGCGGGAGGTGGGAGACCCAGTACTTC.